This T cell receptor (beta chain) was identified in a study of early T cells in non-severe SARS-CoV-2 infection. Study-wide background: Sequenced material consisted of bulk RNA (from unsorted whole blood), and chains were unpaired.

Each single cDNA molecule received a unique molecular identifier. TCRdb ran MiXCR on the 5' RACE reads and lists one entry per CDR3 protein. Of 53,000 or so distinct CDR3 sequences listed, approximately 9.8% were seen once; the top ten hold roughly 8.3%. To note about this clonotype: Antigen unknown.

Broader study findings: VDJdb matches were skewed toward anti-spike CD8 T cell responses.

Trimming took 0 bases from V and 4 from J; bases not matched to a gene: 5. Looked up from germline, CDR1 is DFQATT and CDR2 is SNEGSKA (reference sequence). This CDR3 comprises 15 residues. The sample consisted of whole blood. This sequence originates from an adult who was a healthcare worker with PCR-confirmed SARS-CoV-2 infection or an uninfected control (not recorded which). J is TRBJ2-7 and V is TRBV20-1; 11 bases agree with TRBD2. CDR3 region: CSARDRTSGSYEQYF. The CDR3, as DNA: TGCAGTGCTAGAGACAGGACTAGCGGGTCATACGAGCAGTACTTC.